This T cell receptor beta chain comes out of a study of Graves' ophthalmopathy and Graves' hyperthyroidism. No progression to ophthalmopathy over 18 months defined stable hyperthyroidism. Investigators amplified TCR beta CDR3 regions from RNA transcripts. Investigators did first-round RT-PCR with HTBI primers, then second-round multiplex PCR. TCRdb analysed the multiplex PCR reads with MiXCR anew, one entry per CDR3 protein. Among some 350,000 distinct CDR3 sequences listed, about a sixth were seen once. There are 15 residues in the CDR3. V was pared by 4 bases and J by 0 bases, with 11 bases between. Germline CDR1 SGHRS, CDR2 YFSETQ. This clonotype was recorded at least ten times.

This TCR was sampled from an adult woman with stable Graves' hyperthyroidism. The sequenced sample consisted of peripheral blood. The rearrangement uses TRBV5-1 and TRBJ1-3; no clear D gene. DNA of the CDR3: TGCGCCAGCAGCATAGGGTTAAACTCTGGAAACACCATATATTTT. Amino acids: CASSIGLNSGNTIYF.